A single sample is the source of the 25 T cell receptor beta chains below, sequenced in a study of T-cell reconstitution after alpha-beta-depleted transplantation in children. Unique molecular identifiers were incorporated during preparation of the TCRbeta library. In TCRdb, the PCR reads were re-called with MiXCR into one record per CDR3 protein. The table lists some 830,000 distinct CDR3 sequences, 16% of them singletons. The sequencing used PBMCs, mostly from graft donor cells, collected 360 days after TCRalphabeta/CD19-depleted stem cell transplant. These receptors were obtained from a male patient aged 10 to 17 who had a stem cell transplant for acute lymphoblastic leukemia, so the T cells may come from the graft donor.

A few counts support this clonotype. The CDR3 nucleotides read TGCGCCAGCAGCTTGGCACAGGGCCTTTCTAGTTCCGCCTACGAGCAGTACTTC. Translating gives CASSLAQGLSSSAYEQYF. V usage is TRBV5-1 and J usage is TRBJ2-7, with a weak D call TRBD1 (6 bases). V lost 0 bases to trimming and J lost 2 bases, with 21 bases between them. Germline CDR1 SGHRS, CDR2 YFSETQ. The CDR3 is 18 amino acids.

In its sample, this clonotype was seen many times. The J gene is TRBJ2-1, the V gene TRBV15; 7 bases are a match to TRBD2. Germline CDR1 LNHNV, CDR2 YYDKDF (reference sequence). The CDR3 is made up of 13 amino acids. The ends lost 11 bases at V and 6 bases at J; junction bases unmatched: 10. The CDR3 DNA sequence: TGTGCCGTCTATTCGTGGGAGGGCAATGAGCAGTTCTTC. Amino acids: CAVYSWEGNEQFF.

This clonotype occurred many times. The chain combines TRBV13 with TRBJ2-1; D not resolved. CDR3 length equals 15 residues. V was trimmed by 0 bases and J by 6 bases, leaving 12 bases between them. Per germline, CDR1 PRHDT and CDR2 FYEKMQ (reference sequence). Here the CDR3 reads CASSLGVTNGNEQFF. CDR3 in DNA: TGTGCCAGCAGCTTAGGGGTAACTAATGGCAATGAGCAGTTCTTC.

V usage is TRBV4-1 and J usage is TRBJ1-6; D is unclear. The germline V gene has CDR1 MGHRA and CDR2 YSYEKL. This CDR3 contains 17 residues. Trimming removed 1 base from V and 4 bases from J, with 14 bases in between. The chain's CDR3 is CASSQAPAGLYNSPLHF. The CDR3, as DNA: TGCGCCAGCAGCCAAGCTCCGGCAGGACTTTATAATTCACCCCTCCACTTT.

This sequence joins TRBV29-1 and TRBJ2-4, with D hard to call. The CDR3 contains 14 residues. With 2 bases removed from V and 9 bases from J, the gap between germline ends came to 17 bases. From germline, CDR1 is SQVTM and CDR2 ANQGSEA. For the CDR3, the DNA is TGCAGCGTTGAATCCTCCCTCGCCCGAGGCATTCAGTACTTC. Translating it yields CSVESSLARGIQYF.

This clonotype was detected only once. The V and J genes are TRBV18 and TRBJ2-3; no definite D call. Trimming pared 3 bases from V and 11 bases from J, leaving 12 bases between. Per germline, CDR1 KGHSH and CDR2 LQKENI. This CDR3 comprises 12 residues. The CDR3 nucleotides read TGTGCCAGCTCACCCGAGAACTTAAGGCAGTATTTT. This encodes CASSPENLRQYF.

This clonotype was observed a few times. The V call is TRBV20-1, the J call TRBJ2-7, with 7 bases that match TRBD2. The CDR3 runs to 14 residues. Germline V gene data show CDR1 as DFQATT and CDR2 as SNEGSKA (reference sequence). V lost 0 bases to trimming and J lost 6 bases; unmatched junction nucleotides: 8. CDR3 residues: CSARDARGVSEQYF. For the CDR3, the DNA is TGCAGTGCTAGAGATGCCCGGGGGGTTTCCGAGCAGTACTTC.

This sequence joins TRBV29-1 and TRBJ2-7; 8 nucleotides agree with TRBD1. The CDR3 contains 14 residues. The germline CDR1 and CDR2 sequences are SQVTM and ANQGSEA. V shed 4 bases, J shed 3 bases, and the junction held 8 bases outside the gene matches. CDR3 DNA sequence: TGCAGCGTTGCCCCGGGACAGGCCATCTACGAGCAGTACTTC. It is translated as CSVAPGQAIYEQYF.

The chain carries TRBV5-1 and TRBJ2-5; 8 bases match TRBD2. Germline CDR1 is SGHRS and CDR2 is YFSETQ. CDR3 length: 15 amino acids. With 6 bases clipped from V and 2 bases from J, the junction kept 9 bases outside the gene matches. Here the CDR3 reads CASTRTSPIQETQYF. The CDR3 region has the DNA TGCGCCAGCACCCGGACTAGCCCGATTCAAGAGACCCAGTACTTC. Full variable domain (outside the CDR3, taken from reference TRBV5-1 and TRBJ2-5): KAGVTQTPRYLIKTRGQQVTLSCSPISGHRSVSWYQQTPGQGLQFLFEYFSETQRNKGNFPGRFSGRQFSNSRSEMNVSTLELGDSALYLCASTRTSPIQETQYFGPGTRLLVL.

In its sample, this clonotype was seen a few times. The V call is TRBV12-3 or TRBV12-4, the J call TRBJ2-2, with 8 bases that match TRBD1. The CDR3 spans 16 residues. V lost 5 bases to trimming and J lost 4 bases; unmatched junction nucleotides: 9. The CDR3 loop is CASSPRRGLGTGELFF. As DNA, the CDR3 is TGTGCCAGCAGTCCCCGCAGGGGGCTAGGCACCGGGGAGCTGTTTTTT.

V gene TRBV13 combines with J gene TRBJ2-1; 14 bases line up with TRBD2. Germline trimming cut 3 bases from V and 8 bases from J; bases unmatched to any gene: 3. The germline V gene has CDR1 PRHDT and CDR2 FYEKMQ (reference sequence). There are 15 residues in the CDR3. CDR3 sequence reads: CASSFGTSGSDEQFF. The CDR3 DNA is TGTGCCAGCAGCTTTGGGACTAGCGGGAGTGATGAGCAGTTCTTC.

This clonotype has more than one count but fewer than ten. This sequence joins TRBV7-6 and TRBJ2-5; D unclear. Germline CDR1 and CDR2: SGHVS and FNYEAQ. The V gene lost 0 bases and the J gene lost 4 bases, with 9 bases spanning the gap. This CDR3 comprises 14 residues. The CDR3 spells CASSLAVPPETQYF. The CDR3 region has the DNA TGTGCCAGCAGCTTAGCTGTCCCTCCAGAGACCCAGTACTTC.

This clonotype was picked up many times. This sequence joins TRBV5-1 and TRBJ2-7, with D maybe TRBD1 (5 bases). V was shortened by 4 bases and J by 0 bases, with 11 bases between the two germline ends. There are 14 residues in the CDR3. From germline, CDR1 is SGHRS and CDR2 YFSETQ. This CDR3 reads CASSMDTFSYEQYF. The CDR3 DNA sequence: TGCGCCAGCAGCATGGACACCTTCTCCTACGAGCAGTACTTC.

The V call is TRBV5-1, the J call TRBJ2-7, with 8 positions matching TRBD1. This CDR3 comprises 14 residues. After removal of 4 bases from V and 3 bases from J, the junction contained 6 bases not matched to a gene. Germline V lookup: CDR1 SGHRS, CDR2 YFSETQ. In DNA form, the CDR3 reads TGCGCCAGCAGCGTGGGACAGGTTTTCTACGAGCAGTACTTC. It encodes CASSVGQVFYEQYF.

This clonotype was detected many times. The V call is TRBV9, the J call TRBJ2-1; 10 nucleotides line up with TRBD2. The trim removed 1 base at V and 9 bases at J, leaving 7 bases unmatched. This CDR3 comprises 15 residues. Germline V gives CDR1 SGDLS, CDR2 YYNGEE. This chain's CDR3 is CASSVRAGGPVEQFF. In nucleotides, the CDR3 is TGTGCCAGCAGCGTACGAGCGGGAGGGCCCGTTGAGCAGTTCTTC. Supplemented by reference TRBV9 and TRBJ2-1, the full variable domain reads DSGVTQTPKHLITATGQRVTLRCSPRSGDLSVYWYQQSLDQGLQFLIQYYNGEERAKGNILERFSAQQFPDLHSELNLSSLELGDSALYFCASSVRAGGPVEQFFGPGTRLTVL.

As DNA, the CDR3 is TGTGCCAGCAGTCACGATCCGGCGGCTAGCGGGAGCGTCGGCGGGGAGCTGTTTTTT. This encodes CASSHDPAASGSVGGELFF. The chain couples TRBV27 to TRBJ2-2; 10 bases are shared with TRBD2. V lost 5 bases to trimming and J lost 7 bases; unmatched junction nucleotides: 19. The CDR3 has 19 residues. CDR1 is MNHEY and CDR2 is SMNVEV in the germline V gene (reference sequence).

Ten or more counts support this clonotype. The junction departs from the called germline gene at one end, perhaps through a read error. The genes are TRBV12-3 or TRBV12-4 and TRBJ1-2; 7 positions agree with TRBD1. This CDR3 comprises 11 residues. In DNA form, the CDR3 reads TGTGCCAGCAGGAGACAGGGACCCAACTTCTTC. This encodes CASRRQGPNFF.

The V call is TRBV4-1, the J call TRBJ2-1, with TRBD2 identical over 10 bases. Trimming cost V 4 bases and J 1 base; bases outside gene matches: 10. The CDR3 has 18 residues. In germline, CDR1 is MGHRA, CDR2 YSYEKL. CDR3 bases: TGCGCCAGCAGCCCAAGATGGGCTAGCGGGAGTTCCTACAATGAGCAGTTCTTC. This gives the protein CASSPRWASGSSYNEQFF.

The rearrangement joins TRBV19 to TRBJ1-5; D is uncertain. CDR1 and CDR2 (germline): LNHDA, SQIVND (reference sequence). Trimming cost V 1 base and J 0 bases, with 7 bases left between them. The CDR3 has 15 amino acids. The DNA for the CDR3 is TGTGCCAGTAGTATAGGTACCGTTAGCAATCAGCCCCAGCATTTT. Its translation: CASSIGTVSNQPQHF.

V gene TRBV7-3 combines with J gene TRBJ2-2; possible D gene TRBD2, 6 bases. The germline CDR1 and CDR2 sequences are SGHTA and FQGTGA. This CDR3 region has 16 residues. Between the trimmed V and J ends, which lost 4 bases and 5 bases, there was a span of 17 bases. CDR3 nucleotide sequence: TGTGCCAGCAGCTCTCAGCCCGGGGGAGTAACCGGGGAGCTGTTTTTT. Protein product: CASSSQPGGVTGELFF.

This clonotype was observed a handful of times. The chain carries TRBV10-3 and TRBJ2-7, with D possibly being TRBD1 or TRBD2 (5 bases each). The length of the CDR3 is 14 residues. Germline assignment: CDR1 ENHRY and CDR2 SYGVKD. V lost 0 bases, J lost 4 bases, and 10 bases lay in between. In DNA, the CDR3 is TGTGCCATCAGTGAGTCTAGGGGCGGGTACGAGCAGTACTTC. As protein: CAISESRGGYEQYF.

In this sample, this clonotype turned up a few times. The chain is built from TRBV20-1 and TRBJ1-2, with TRBD1 matching 7 bases. The V gene end was trimmed by 2 bases and the J gene end by 5 bases; junction bases not matched to a gene: 11. The V gene's germline CDR1 is DFQATT and CDR2 SNEGSKA (reference sequence). This CDR3 comprises 15 residues. The CDR3 spells CSARPDRAALYGYTF. The CDR3 DNA sequence: TGCAGTGCTAGACCCGACAGGGCCGCATTGTATGGCTACACCTTC.

Many counts were recorded for this clonotype. The V gene is TRBV9, the J gene TRBJ2-1; 9 nucleotides line up with TRBD1. V lost 4 bases to trimming and J lost 6 bases; unmatched junction nucleotides: 2. Germline V lookup: CDR1 SGDLS, CDR2 YYNGEE. The CDR3 spans 13 residues. The CDR3 reads CASSMTGGNEQFF. The CDR3, as DNA: TGTGCCAGCAGCATGACAGGGGGCAATGAGCAGTTCTTC.

A few counts support this clonotype. The V call is TRBV29-1, the J call TRBJ2-3, with 7 bases fitting TRBD2. The V gene end was trimmed by 3 bases and the J gene end by 3 bases; junction bases not matched to a gene: 6. The CDR3 consists of 14 residues. Germline V gene sequence: CDR1 SQVTM, CDR2 ANQGSEA. In nucleotides, the CDR3 is TGCAGCGTTGAGGGGGGAGGGCCGACAGATACGCAGTATTTT. Translating gives CSVEGGGPTDTQYF.

This clonotype was counted a few times. The chain links TRBV7-6 to TRBJ1-1; no firm D call. The length of the CDR3 is 16 residues. Trimming removed 4 bases from V and 5 bases from J, with 20 bases in between. Germline loops: CDR1 SGHVS, CDR2 FNYEAQ. In DNA, the CDR3 is TGTGCCAGCAGCTCTTACTCCCAAGGGCTGGGGACTGAAGCTTTCTTT. This codes for CASSSYSQGLGTEAFF.